The source of this T cell receptor beta chain is a study of beta chain features in type 1 diabetes. The study's findings and limits: Shorter TCRB CDR3s, moderately but significantly so, marked every one of the four CD4+ subsets in Type 1 diabetes patients. It was possible that PCR favored shorter templates, equally so in patients and controls. Any HLA-type effect on TCRB rearrangement remained unresolved here.

Note on this clone: What it binds is unknown.

Expressed TCRB transcripts were sequenced, since all the RNA that had been isolated was reverse transcribed. Sequencing was performed with immunoSEQ multiplex PCR; in TCRdb, only in-frame clones are kept and a portion is missing. The data show 300,000 to 350,000 clones, approximately 15% seen once. CDR1 and CDR2 from the germline V gene are MNHEY and SVGAGI. V dropped 6 bases and J dropped 5; count of bases not matched to a gene: 7. This CDR3 region has 15 residues. The chain couples TRBV6-5 to TRBJ2-3, with 11 bases that match TRBD2. This clonotype was obtained from a woman aged 18-29 years with type 1 diabetes. Input material: naive CD4+ T cells from blood. The CDR3 DNA reads as TGTGCCAGCAGCCGAACCGGGACTAGCGGAGATACGCAGTATTTT. Translating it yields CASSRTGTSGDTQYF.